The 5 T cell receptor beta chains given below trace back to one sample, sequenced in a study of T cells in Graves' hyperthyroidism and ophthalmopathy (dated 2019 in TCRdb). The library was produced with multiplex PCR. Sequencing relied on an Illumina HiSeq 2000. The TCR beta CDR3 regions were amplified from RNA transcripts. A first-round RT-PCR of the TCR CDR3 used the HTBI primer set with the Qiagen OneStep RT-PCR kit. TCRdb passed the public sequencing reads through fastp at Q25 and MiXCR, retaining productive beta sequences. Every distinct CDR3 protein forms one entry, paired with its most common genes and DNA. This sample holds more than 300,000 distinct CDR3 sequences; about a fifth were observed only once. The ten top clones hold 35% to 45% of the sample. The sample comprised blood. All receptors come from a man younger than 35 with Graves' ophthalmopathy.

A few counts support this clonotype. In DNA form, the CDR3 reads TGTGCCAGCAGCTCTCAGGGGGGGCGGCCAGATACGCAGTATTTT. Protein sequence: CASSSQGGRPDTQYF. This chain joins TRBV7-8 and TRBJ2-3, with D perhaps TRBD1 or TRBD2 (7 bases each). V shed 4 bases and J shed 4 bases, with 15 bases lying between them. CDR3 length: 15 amino acids. CDR1 is SGHVS and CDR2 is FQNEAQ in the germline V gene.

Ten or more counts support this clonotype. The chain couples TRBV11-1 to TRBJ1-1; D may be TRBD1 (6 bases). With 1 base removed from V and 5 bases from J, the gap between germline ends came to 20 bases. The CDR3 has 17 residues. Looked up from germline, CDR1 is SGHAT and CDR2 is FQDESV (reference sequence). CDR3: CASSLEIFLGAKTEAFF. CDR3 bases: TGTGCCAGCAGCTTAGAGATTTTCTTGGGGGCAAAAACTGAAGCTTTCTTT.

This clonotype was counted only a few times. The chain is built from TRBV10-3 and TRBJ2-1; TRBD1 might be the D (5 bases). Trimming took 3 bases from V and 8 from J, leaving 20 bases between them. Germline-derived CDR1 and CDR2 are ENHRY and SYGVKD. This CDR3 comprises 16 residues. DNA for the CDR3: TGTGCCATCAGTGATCGATCTGGGTCTCTAGGGGATGAGCAGTTCTTC. Translation gives CAISDRSGSLGDEQFF.

This clonotype was recorded at least ten times. As DNA, the CDR3 is TGTGCCAGCAGCGCCGACGGGACAGGGGTTGGCTACACCTTC. Amino acids: CASSADGTGVGYTF. This chain uses TRBV7-8 with TRBJ1-2; 10 bases are a match to TRBD1. CDR3 length equals 14 residues. Germline CDR1 and CDR2: SGHVS and FQNEAQ. The J segment lost 7 bases and the V segment lost 5 bases, leaving 7 bases of the junction unmatched. Looking up the rest from reference TRBV7-8 and TRBJ1-2 gives the full variable domain: GAGVSQSPRYKVAKRGQDVALRCDPISGHVSLFWYQQALGQGPEFLTYFQNEAQLDKSGLPSDRFFAERPEGSVSTLKIQRTQQEDSAVYLCASSADGTGVGYTFGSGTRLTVV.

This clonotype was recorded many times. J is TRBJ1-2 and V is TRBV6-1; 7 bases line up with TRBD1. There are 14 residues in the CDR3. The germline gives CDR1 MNHNS, CDR2 SASEGT. V lost 6 bases, J lost 2 bases, and 6 bases stayed unmatched. CDR3 nucleotides: TGTGCCAGCAGCGCGTCAGGGGGGAACTATGGCTACACCTTC. It codes for CASSASGGNYGYTF.